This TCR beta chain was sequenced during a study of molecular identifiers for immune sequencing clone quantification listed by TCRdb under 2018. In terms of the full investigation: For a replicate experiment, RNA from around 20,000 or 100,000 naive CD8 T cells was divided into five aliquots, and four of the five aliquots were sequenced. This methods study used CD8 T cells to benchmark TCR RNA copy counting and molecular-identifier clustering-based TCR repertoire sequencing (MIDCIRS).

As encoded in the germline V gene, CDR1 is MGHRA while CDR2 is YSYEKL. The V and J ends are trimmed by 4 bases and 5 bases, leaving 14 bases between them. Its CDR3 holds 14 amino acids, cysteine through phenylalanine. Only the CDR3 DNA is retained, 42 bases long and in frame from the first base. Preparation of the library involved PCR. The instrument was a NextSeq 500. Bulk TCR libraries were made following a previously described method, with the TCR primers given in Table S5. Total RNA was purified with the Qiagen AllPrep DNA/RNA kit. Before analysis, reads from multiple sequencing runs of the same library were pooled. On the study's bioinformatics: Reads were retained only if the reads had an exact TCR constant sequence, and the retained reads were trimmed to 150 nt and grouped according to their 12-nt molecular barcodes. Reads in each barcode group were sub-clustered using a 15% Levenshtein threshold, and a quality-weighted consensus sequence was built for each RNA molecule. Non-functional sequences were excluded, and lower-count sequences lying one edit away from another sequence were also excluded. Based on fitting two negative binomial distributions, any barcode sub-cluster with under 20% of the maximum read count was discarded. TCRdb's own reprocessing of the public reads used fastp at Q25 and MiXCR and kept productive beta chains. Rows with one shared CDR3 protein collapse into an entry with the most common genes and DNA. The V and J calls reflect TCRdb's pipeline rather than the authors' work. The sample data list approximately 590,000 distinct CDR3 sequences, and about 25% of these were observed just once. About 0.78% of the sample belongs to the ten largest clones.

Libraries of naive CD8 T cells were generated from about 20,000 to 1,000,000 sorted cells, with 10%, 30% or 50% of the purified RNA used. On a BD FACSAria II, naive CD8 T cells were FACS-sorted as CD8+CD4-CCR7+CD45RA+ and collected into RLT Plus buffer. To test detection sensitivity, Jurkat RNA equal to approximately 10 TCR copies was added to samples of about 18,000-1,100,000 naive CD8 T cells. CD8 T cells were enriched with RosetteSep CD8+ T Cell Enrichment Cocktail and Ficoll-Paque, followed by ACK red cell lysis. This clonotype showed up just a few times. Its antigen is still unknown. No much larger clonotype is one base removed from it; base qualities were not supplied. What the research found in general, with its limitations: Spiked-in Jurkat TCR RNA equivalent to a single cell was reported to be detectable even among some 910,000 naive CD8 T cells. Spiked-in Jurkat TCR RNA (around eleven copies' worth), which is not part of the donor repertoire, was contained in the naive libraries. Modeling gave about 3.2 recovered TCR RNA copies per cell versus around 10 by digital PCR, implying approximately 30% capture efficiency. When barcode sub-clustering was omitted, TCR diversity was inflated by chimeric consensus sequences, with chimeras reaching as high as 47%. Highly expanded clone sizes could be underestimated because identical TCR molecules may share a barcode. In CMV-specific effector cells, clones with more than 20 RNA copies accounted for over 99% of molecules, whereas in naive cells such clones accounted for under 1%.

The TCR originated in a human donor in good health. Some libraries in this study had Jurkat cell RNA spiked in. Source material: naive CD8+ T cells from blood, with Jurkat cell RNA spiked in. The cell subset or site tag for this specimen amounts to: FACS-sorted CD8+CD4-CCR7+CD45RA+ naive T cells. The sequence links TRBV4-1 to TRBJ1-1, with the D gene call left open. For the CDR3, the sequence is CASSPIGVWTEAFF. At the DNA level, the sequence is TGCGCCAGCAGCCCAATCGGGGTGTGGACTGAAGCTTTCTTT.